The 22 T cell receptor beta chains in this list originate from one sample, sequenced in a study of T cell responses to AZD1222 COVID-19 vaccine. The method was immunoSEQ multiplex PCR; TCRdb's version includes in-frame clones alone and lacks a portion of them. In the table there are roughly 80,000 clones, 70% to 90% of which are singletons. The sample consisted of peripheral blood, taken on day 0 of MenACWY control vaccination. All receptors come from an adult in good health.

V is TRBV5-5 and J is TRBJ2-4; D is unclear. V was pared by 0 bases and J by 8 bases, with 9 bases between. Germline lookup yields CDR1 SGHKS and CDR2 YYEKEE (reference sequence). The CDR3 extends over 13 amino acids. DNA for the CDR3: TGTGCCAGCAGCTTGGGACCTCGGGACATTCAGTACTTC. This codes for CASSLGPRDIQYF.

This CDR3 reads CATSEEIGRNQPQHF. CDR3 bases: TGTGCCACCAGCGAGGAGATAGGACGGAATCAGCCCCAGCATTTT. The rearrangement uses TRBV15 and TRBJ1-5; D gene unclear. CDR1 is LNHNV and CDR2 is YYDKDF in the germline V gene (reference sequence). V was pared by 5 bases and J by 4 bases, with 15 bases between. The CDR3 contains 15 residues.

The V call is TRBV2, the J call TRBJ2-1, with D tentatively TRBD2 (5 bases). Trimming left V 3 bases short and J 9 bases short, with 12 bases between. CDR3 length: 13 residues. The germline V gene encodes CDR1 SNHLY and CDR2 FYNNEI. The CDR3 bases are TGTGCCAGCAGTGAGGAGCTAGGAGGTGAGCAGTTCTTC. Its translation is CASSEELGGEQFF.

The sample holds one count of this clone. The chain uses TRBV19 and TRBJ1-2, with 9 bases fitting TRBD1. This CDR3 comprises 14 residues. J was trimmed by 2 bases and V by 5 bases; bases with no gene match: 3. Germline V gives CDR1 LNHDA, CDR2 SQIVND (reference sequence). The CDR3 DNA is TGTGCCAGTAGTCTAACAGGGGGCAACTATGGCTACACCTTC. It yields the protein CASSLTGGNYGYTF.

V usage is TRBV5-6 and J usage is TRBJ2-7; possible D gene TRBD2, 6 bases. Trimming removed 2 bases from V and 0 bases from J, with 12 bases in between. The CDR3 runs to 15 residues. CDR1 and CDR2 (germline): SGHDT, YYEEEE. DNA of the CDR3: TGTGCCAGCAGCTTTGGGGACTTGAGCTCCTACGAGCAGTACTTC. It yields the protein CASSFGDLSSYEQYF. Full variable domain (outside the CDR3, taken from reference TRBV5-6 and TRBJ2-7): DAGVTQSPTHLIKTRGQQVTLRCSPKSGHDTVSWYQQALGQGPQFIFQYYEEEERQRGNFPDRFSGHQFPNYSSELNVNALLLGDSALYLCASSFGDLSSYEQYFGPGTRLTVT.

The genes are TRBV4-3 and TRBJ2-1; 8 nucleotides match TRBD2. Per the germline V gene, CDR1 is LGHNA and CDR2 is YSLEER. Losses at the gene ends were 2 bases for V and 1 base for J; bases not matched to a gene: 7. The CDR3 sequence is 17 residues long. CDR3 in DNA: TGCGCCAGCAGCCAACTAGCGGGTGGTAGGTCCTACAATGAGCAGTTCTTC. Its translation is CASSQLAGGRSYNEQFF.

This clone ranks as medium-sized. The chain recombines TRBV28 with TRBJ1-6; the D gene is possibly TRBD1 (5 bases). CDR1 is MDHEN, CDR2 SYDVKM, per germline. The CDR3 runs to 11 residues. The V end was cut by 7 bases, the J end by 12 bases, with 10 bases between. CDR3 coding DNA: TGTGCCAGCACAGGGACGGGACCCCTCCACTTT. Amino acid sequence: CASTGTGPLHF.

This clone was found once. V and J are TRBV10-1 and TRBJ2-7, with 7 bases matching TRBD1. There are 16 residues in the CDR3. CDR1 and CDR2 (germline): WNHNN, SYGVQD (reference sequence). Trimming removed 0 bases from V and 6 bases from J; junction bases left unmatched: 11. This CDR3 reads CASSESTRTGRSEQYF. CDR3 nucleotides: TGCGCCAGCAGTGAGTCCACAAGGACAGGCCGCTCCGAGCAGTACTTC.

This rearrangement joins TRBV12-3 or TRBV12-4 to TRBJ1-2; tentatively, D is TRBD1 (5 bases). This CDR3 spans 11 amino acids. The V end was cut by 8 bases, the J end by 4 bases, with 8 bases between. The CDR3 region has the DNA TGTGCCAGCGGGACGTTCTATGGCTACACCTTC. Translated: CASGTFYGYTF.

This chain links TRBV28 with TRBJ2-7, with 12 nucleotides matching TRBD2. Trimming at V came to 3 bases and at J to 0 bases, leaving 6 bases not matched to a gene. This CDR3 is 17 amino acids long. Germline V gene data show CDR1 as MDHEN and CDR2 as SYDVKM. Here the CDR3 reads CASSLLWGLAGSYEQYF. In DNA, the CDR3 is TGTGCCAGCAGTTTGTTATGGGGACTAGCGGGCTCCTACGAGCAGTACTTC.

The J gene is TRBJ2-1, the V gene TRBV5-5, with 8 bases fitting TRBD1. V lost 4 bases, J lost 2 bases, and 5 bases stayed unmatched. This CDR3 is built from 15 residues. Per germline, CDR1 SGHKS and CDR2 YYEKEE (reference sequence). This CDR3 is CASSHGTGAYNEQFF. CDR3 in DNA: TGTGCCAGCAGCCACGGGACAGGAGCCTACAATGAGCAGTTCTTC.

The chain carries TRBV3-1 (or the pseudogene TRBV3-2) and TRBJ2-1; maybe TRBD1 (6 bases). The CDR3 has 14 amino acids. Trimming stripped 5 bases from V and 8 bases from J, with 16 bases between. Germline CDR1 reads LGHDT; CDR2 reads YNNKEL (reference sequence). CDR3 loop: CASSRIYRDDEQFF. DNA of the CDR3: TGTGCCAGCAGCAGAATTTACAGGGACGATGAGCAGTTCTTC.

V usage is TRBV11-2 and J usage is TRBJ2-1; 12 bases are shared with TRBD2. The junction had 16 bases not matched to a gene; V was cut back by 2 bases and J by 8 bases. Germline lookup yields CDR1 SGHAT and CDR2 FQNNGV. The CDR3 totals 19 residues. Written as DNA, the CDR3 is TGTGCCAGCAGCTTATTTGGGCTAGCGGGAGGGCCGGATACCTATGAGCAGTTCTTC. It encodes CASSLFGLAGGPDTYEQFF.

CDR3 sequence: CASSTGFGDEQFF. Written as DNA, the CDR3 is TGTGCCAGCAGCACAGGGTTTGGAGATGAGCAGTTCTTC. This chain connects TRBV6-2 or TRBV6-3 to TRBJ2-1, with D maybe TRBD1 (6 bases). This CDR3 spans 13 amino acids. Trimming shortened V by 6 bases and J by 8 bases, and 14 bases separated the two germline ends. Looked up from germline, CDR1 is MNHEY and CDR2 is SVGEGT.

V and J are TRBV5-4 and TRBJ2-7; TRBD1 might be the D (5 bases). The CDR3 is 14 residues long. Germline values: CDR1 SGHNT, CDR2 YYREEE (reference sequence). V gave up 4 bases and J gave up 3 bases, with 14 bases separating them. The CDR3 nucleotides are TGTGCCAGCAGCGCCAACAGGTTCCACTACGAGCAGTACTTC. It is translated as CASSANRFHYEQYF. Combining the CDR3 with reference TRBV5-4 and TRBJ2-7 gives the whole variable domain ETGVTQSPTHLIKTRGQQVTLRCSSQSGHNTVSWYQQALGQGPQFIFQYYREEENGRGNFPPRFSGLQFPNYSSELNVNALELDDSALYLCASSANRFHYEQYFGPGTRLTVT.

The chain employs TRBV7-8 and TRBJ1-4; a possible D gene is TRBD1 (5 bases). The CDR3 extends over 15 amino acids. From germline, CDR1 is SGHVS and CDR2 FQNEAQ. V lost 2 bases to trimming and J lost 4 bases, with 11 bases between them. This CDR3 is CASSLNTGLNEKLFF. CDR3 coding DNA: TGTGCCAGCAGCTTAAACACGGGACTTAATGAAAAACTGTTTTTT.

V is TRBV7-2 and J is TRBJ1-6, with D possibly matching TRBD1 (5 bases). The CDR3 length is 17 residues. Germline CDR1 reads SGHTA; CDR2 reads FQGNSA. V lost 5 bases and J 7 bases, leaving 21 bases between the germline ends. This chain's CDR3 is CASSRTYTGTGNSPLHF. CDR3 sequence (DNA): TGTGCCAGCAGCCGTACTTATACCGGGACGGGGAATTCACCCCTCCACTTT. The variable domain in full, with the rest retrieved from reference TRBV7-2 and TRBJ1-6, is GAGVSQSPSNKVTEKGKDVELRCDPISGHTALYWYRQSLGQGLEFLIYFQGNSAPDKSGLPSDRFSAERTGGSVSTLTIQRTQQEDSAVYLCASSRTYTGTGNSPLHFGNGTRLTVT.

The rearrangement links TRBV6-1 to TRBJ1-1; no clear D. The CDR3 covers 17 residues. CDR1 MNHNS and CDR2 SASEGT come from the germline V gene. The V gene lost 6 bases and the J gene lost 5 bases, with 25 bases spanning the gap. In nucleotides, the CDR3 is TGTGCCAGCAGAGAAAACGGCGAGATGAAAGGTCGGACTGAAGCTTTCTTT. It specifies CASRENGEMKGRTEAFF.

This clone was detected only a few times. V usage is TRBV4-3 and J usage is TRBJ2-7; 9 positions match TRBD1. After removal of 1 base from V and 6 bases from J, the junction contained 13 bases not matched to a gene. The CDR3 contains 17 residues. Germline V gene sequence: CDR1 LGHNA, CDR2 YSLEER. In nucleotides, the CDR3 is TGCGCCAGCAGCCAAGGATCGGGGACAGGGAGATCTTCCGAGCAGTACTTC. Translated, it gives CASSQGSGTGRSSEQYF.

This clone showed up just a few times. V gene TRBV27 combines with J gene TRBJ2-7; D uncertain. Germline V gene data show CDR1 as MNHEY and CDR2 as SMNVEV (reference sequence). CDR3 length: 15 amino acids. Trimming pared 5 bases from V and 6 bases from J, leaving 20 bases between. The CDR3 loop reads CASSLRLSPLSEQYF. CDR3 nucleotides: TGTGCCAGCAGTCTCCGACTGAGTCCCCTCTCCGAGCAGTACTTC.

The chain links TRBV19 to TRBJ2-7, with 11 bases aligning to TRBD2. CDR1 and CDR2 (germline): LNHDA, SQIVND (reference sequence). Trimming took 4 bases from V and 2 from J; bases not matched to a gene: 4. This CDR3 contains 15 residues. The CDR3 here is CASSTLAGGTYEQYF. The CDR3, as DNA: TGTGCCAGTAGTACCCTAGCGGGAGGCACCTACGAGCAGTACTTC. Variable domain in full (rest from reference TRBV19 and TRBJ2-7): DGGITQSPKYLFRKEGQNVTLSCEQNLNHDAMYWYRQDPGQGLRLIYYSQIVNDFQKGDIAEGYSVSREKKESFPLTVTSAQKNPTAFYLCASSTLAGGTYEQYFGPGTRLTVT.

This chain uses TRBV7-9 with TRBJ2-7; the D is unclear. This CDR3 spans 13 amino acids. The germline gives CDR1 SEHNR, CDR2 FQNEAQ (reference sequence). V lost 7 bases, J lost 3 bases, and 13 bases lay in between. The CDR3 loop is CASTFLASYEQYF. The DNA of the CDR3 is TGTGCCAGCACATTCCTTGCTAGCTACGAGCAGTACTTC.